A single sample is the source of the 30 T cell receptor beta chains below, sequenced in a study of early T cells in non-severe SARS-CoV-2 infection. TCRdb independently ran MiXCR on the 5' RACE reads; one entry per CDR3 protein. The profile shows roughly 70,000 distinct CDR3 sequences, 13% of them singletons. Sequenced material: whole blood. Receptor source: an adult who was a healthcare worker with PCR-confirmed SARS-CoV-2 infection or an uninfected control (not recorded which).

The chain employs TRBV6-2 or TRBV6-3 and TRBJ2-2, with 9 bases identical to TRBD1. Losses at the gene ends were 6 bases for V and 6 bases for J; bases not matched to a gene: 11. The CDR3 is made up of 16 amino acids. Germline V gives CDR1 MNHEY, CDR2 SVGEGT. The CDR3 DNA sequence: TGTGCCAGCAGAGTAACCGGGACAGGGTCGGCCGGGGAGCTGTTTTTT. Translating gives CASRVTGTGSAGELFF.

The chain employs TRBV18 and TRBJ2-7, with D perhaps TRBD1 (6 bases). CDR1 and CDR2 (germline): KGHSH, LQKENI. Between the trimmed V and J ends, which lost 3 bases and 3 bases, there was a span of 15 bases. This CDR3 is built from 15 residues. This CDR3 reads CASSPGDDRNYEQYF. CDR3 coding DNA: TGTGCCAGCTCACCGGGGGACGACAGGAACTACGAGCAGTACTTC.

This chain links TRBV3-1 with TRBJ2-7; no definite D call. V lost 0 bases to trimming and J lost 6 bases, with 3 bases between them. Looked up from germline, CDR1 is LGHDT and CDR2 is YNNKEL (reference sequence). CDR3 length equals 11 residues. Written as DNA, the CDR3 is TGTGCCAGCAGCCAAGATTCCGAGCAGTACTTC. This encodes CASSQDSEQYF.

This clonotype was seen a few times. The genes are TRBV7-6 and TRBJ2-7; 7 bases are a match to TRBD2. CDR1 and CDR2 from the germline V gene are SGHVS and FNYEAQ. The J segment lost 4 bases and the V segment lost 5 bases, leaving 5 bases of the junction unmatched. The CDR3 runs 13 residues. The CDR3 nucleotides read TGTGCCAGCAGCCCGGAGCGGGGTTACGAGCAGTACTTC. It translates to CASSPERGYEQYF. The complete variable domain, with remaining parts taken from reference TRBV7-6 and TRBJ2-7, reads GAGVSQSPRYKVTKRGQDVALRCDPISGHVSLYWYRQALGQGPEFLTYFNYEAQQDKSGLPNDRFSAERPEGSISTLTIQRTEQRDSAMYRCASSPERGYEQYFGPGTRLTVT.

This chain joins TRBV29-1 and TRBJ2-7; TRBD1 matches 7 bases. V shed 3 bases and J 2 bases; nucleotides not matched to a gene: 4. Germline V gene lookup returns CDR1 SQVTM and CDR2 ANQGSEA. The CDR3 is 13 amino acids. Here the CDR3 DNA reads TGCAGCGTTGAGGACAGGCGAACCTACGAGCAGTACTTC. This codes for CSVEDRRTYEQYF.

This clonotype was detected many times. The gene calls are TRBV9 and TRBJ2-7; D gene unclear. V lost 3 bases to trimming and J lost 2 bases, with 12 bases between them. The CDR3 length is 14 residues. CDR1 is SGDLS, CDR2 YYNGEE, per germline. The CDR3 coding sequence is TGTGCCAGCAGCGCCGGTACTTTCCCCTACGAGCAGTACTTC. This translates into CASSAGTFPYEQYF. Full variable domain (rest looked up from reference TRBV9 and TRBJ2-7): DSGVTQTPKHLITATGQRVTLRCSPRSGDLSVYWYQQSLDQGLQFLIQYYNGEERAKGNILERFSAQQFPDLHSELNLSSLELGDSALYFCASSAGTFPYEQYFGPGTRLTVT.

This clonotype was observed a handful of times. The rearrangement links TRBV19 to TRBJ2-1, with 14 bases that match TRBD2. CDR1 and CDR2 from the germline V gene are LNHDA and SQIVND (reference sequence). This CDR3 spans 15 amino acids. V was clipped by 7 bases and J by 9 bases; unmatched bases: 8. Here the CDR3 DNA reads TGTGCCAGTACGGGGACTAGCGGGAGTTACGGTGAGCAGTTCTTC. Translation: CASTGTSGSYGEQFF.

The CDR3 here is CASSASGKVNTQYF. The CDR3 bases are TGTGCCAGCAGTGCGAGCGGGAAAGTTAATACGCAGTATTTT. The rearrangement uses TRBV12-3 or TRBV12-4 and TRBJ2-3; 7 bases agree with TRBD2. The junction had 9 bases not matched to a gene; V was cut back by 5 bases and J by 7 bases. The length of the CDR3 is 14 residues.

This clonotype was counted only a few times. J is TRBJ2-7 and V is TRBV6-2 or TRBV6-3; 11 bases line up with TRBD2. CDR1 is MNHEY and CDR2 is SVGEGT in the germline V gene. The CDR3 loop spans 14 amino acids. J lost 7 bases, V lost 11 bases, and 13 bases had no gene match. The CDR3 DNA sequence: TGTGCCTCGTCGACTAGCGGGATGGGGGGAGAGCAGTACTTC. It specifies CASSTSGMGGEQYF.

This clonotype was observed a handful of times. This chain uses TRBV28 with TRBJ2-5; TRBD1 might be the D (6 bases). CDR3 length equals 14 residues. With 4 bases removed from V and 4 bases from J, the gap between germline ends came to 13 bases. Per germline, CDR1 MDHEN and CDR2 SYDVKM. The CDR3 coding sequence is TGTGCCAGCAGTTCCCCAGGGGCGAGAGAGACCCAGTACTTC. As protein: CASSSPGARETQYF.

In this sample, this clonotype turned up many times. V usage is TRBV2 and J usage is TRBJ1-1; D unclear. CDR3 size: 13 residues. V lost 9 bases and J 3 bases, leaving 14 bases between the germline ends. CDR1 is SNHLY, CDR2 FYNNEI, per germline. The CDR3 DNA reads as TGTGCCAGAGGGTCGTCACGGGACACTGAAGCTTTCTTT. It specifies CARGSSRDTEAFF.

In its sample, this clonotype was seen many times. The rearrangement joins TRBV12-3 or TRBV12-4 to TRBJ2-3; 7 positions match TRBD2. This CDR3 is 14 amino acids long. With 6 bases clipped from V and 3 bases from J, the junction kept 6 bases outside the gene matches. In nucleotides, the CDR3 is TGTGCCAGCAGCCGGAGGACTAGGACAGATACGCAGTATTTT. Encoded protein: CASSRRTRTDTQYF.

The chain employs TRBV5-5 and TRBJ2-7; D is uncertain. Germline V gene data show CDR1 as SGHKS and CDR2 as YYEKEE (reference sequence). This CDR3 contains 12 residues. V lost 5 bases and J 2 bases, leaving 8 bases between the germline ends. The CDR3, as DNA: TGTGCCAGCAGGGAAGGGCCCTACGAGCAGTACTTC. Translating it yields CASREGPYEQYF.

The gene calls are TRBV28 and TRBJ2-7, with unresolved D. Germline values: CDR1 MDHEN, CDR2 SYDVKM. This CDR3 region has 15 residues. The ends were cut back, 4 bases at V and 2 bases at J, with 15 bases in the middle. The CDR3 sequence is CASSSDGPRPYEQYF. The CDR3 DNA is TGTGCCAGCAGTTCAGACGGCCCTCGACCCTACGAGCAGTACTTC.

This clonotype was counted only a few times. The V gene is TRBV12-3 or TRBV12-4, the J gene TRBJ2-2, with D perhaps given as TRBD1 or TRBD2 (5 bases each). The CDR3 runs to 13 residues. Trimming left V 6 bases short and J 6 bases short, with 11 bases between. The CDR3 nucleotides read TGTGCCAGCAGCCTAGTGGGGGCCGGGGAGCTGTTTTTT. Translated: CASSLVGAGELFF.

V and J are TRBV29-1 and TRBJ1-1; D unclear. The CDR3 has 13 residues. Between the trimmed V and J ends, which lost 4 bases and 0 bases, there was a span of 9 bases. Germline CDR1 SQVTM, CDR2 ANQGSEA. The CDR3 here is CSVVLGMNTEAFF. The DNA of the CDR3 is TGCAGCGTTGTACTGGGCATGAACACTGAAGCTTTCTTT.

A remark on this clonotype: The junction and the germline gene differ at one end; a read error may be behind it. This rearrangement joins TRBV28 to TRBJ2-7, with 7 bases lining up with TRBD1. Germline V CDR1 and CDR2: MDHEN, SYDVKM. This CDR3 has 12 amino acids. For the CDR3, the DNA is TGTGCCAGCAGTCCAGGACAGGCGACCTTCCTATTC. It encodes CASSPGQATFLF.

CDR3 nucleotide sequence: TGTGCCAGCGCCTTTGGAAACACCATATATTTT. Translated: CASAFGNTIYF. The chain joins TRBV12-3 or TRBV12-4 to TRBJ1-3; no reliable D call. The length of the CDR3 is 11 residues. The V end was cut by 8 bases, the J end by 3 bases, with 5 bases between.

At least ten counts were recorded for this clonotype. The rearrangement uses TRBV28 and TRBJ2-7, with D hard to call. Trimming took off 1 base at V and 2 bases at J, with 9 bases between the two ends. The CDR3 contains 14 residues. CDR1 MDHEN and CDR2 SYDVKM come from the germline V gene. CDR3 loop: CASSLSADTYEQYF. Here the CDR3 DNA reads TGTGCCAGCAGTTTATCCGCGGATACCTACGAGCAGTACTTC.

This clonotype was observed a handful of times. V is TRBV12-3 or TRBV12-4 and J is TRBJ1-3; D gene uncertain. This CDR3 spans 14 amino acids. V lost 6 bases and J 0 bases, leaving 9 bases between the germline ends. CDR3 residues: CASRQPSSGNTIYF. For the CDR3, the DNA is TGTGCCAGCAGGCAACCTTCCTCTGGAAACACCATATATTTT.

There are many counts of this clonotype. This chain links TRBV29-1 with TRBJ2-7, with 9 bases matching TRBD1. Germline V gene data show CDR1 as SQVTM and CDR2 as ANQGSEA. Trimming took 5 bases from V and 2 from J; bases not matched to a gene: 4. CDR3 length equals 13 residues. CDR3 DNA sequence: TGCAGCGTTATAGGGGACAGGGCCTACGAGCAGTACTTC. It specifies CSVIGDRAYEQYF.

This sequence joins TRBV29-1 and TRBJ2-5; 8 bases map to TRBD1. Trimming removed 7 bases from V and 4 bases from J; junction bases left unmatched: 2. Germline CDR1 and CDR2: SQVTM and ANQGSEA. The CDR3 extends over 11 amino acids. This CDR3 is CSGQGRETQYF. As DNA, the CDR3 is TGCAGCGGACAGGGGCGAGAGACCCAGTACTTC.

A few counts support this clonotype. The chain carries TRBV6-5 and TRBJ2-7, with D possibly TRBD1 on 5 matching bases. The germline V gene has CDR1 MNHEY and CDR2 SVGAGI. Between the trimmed V and J ends, which lost 7 bases and 6 bases, there was a span of 13 bases. This CDR3 spans 12 amino acids. Here the CDR3 reads CASIQDTGEQYF. The CDR3 bases are TGTGCCAGCATCCAGGACACGGGCGAGCAGTACTTC.

The rearrangement links TRBV29-1 to TRBJ1-2; D gene unclear. Germline CDR1 and CDR2: SQVTM and ANQGSEA. The CDR3 loop spans 14 amino acids. Trimming shortened V by 0 bases and J by 1 base, and 9 bases separated the two germline ends. This CDR3 reads CSVEDPDLNYGYTF. CDR3 nucleotide sequence: TGCAGCGTTGAAGATCCCGATCTTAACTATGGCTACACCTTC.

V and J are TRBV7-2 and TRBJ2-7, with TRBD1 identical over 9 bases. Losses at the gene ends were 4 bases for V and 3 bases for J; bases not matched to a gene: 4. The CDR3 covers 14 residues. The germline V gene has CDR1 SGHTA and CDR2 FQGNSA. In nucleotides, the CDR3 is TGTGCCAGCAGCTCCTCGACAGGGGGCTACGAGCAGTACTTC. Protein sequence: CASSSSTGGYEQYF.

This chain joins TRBV28 and TRBJ2-7; 10 nucleotides match TRBD1. V shed 3 bases, J shed 0 bases, and the junction held 5 bases outside the gene matches. This CDR3 contains 16 residues. Germline V gene lookup returns CDR1 MDHEN and CDR2 SYDVKM. CDR3 sequence reads: CASSFRGQGFSYEQYF. CDR3 bases: TGTGCCAGCAGTTTCCGGGGACAGGGGTTCTCCTACGAGCAGTACTTC. Together with reference TRBV28 and TRBJ2-7, the CDR3 gives the full variable domain: DVKVTQSSRYLVKRTGEKVFLECVQDMDHENMFWYRQDPGLGLRLIYFSYDVKMKEKGDIPEGYSVSREKKERFSLILESASTNQTSMYLCASSFRGQGFSYEQYFGPGTRLTVT.

J is TRBJ2-7 and V is TRBV6-2 or TRBV6-3; D is undetermined. V was shortened by 5 bases and J by 2 bases, with 10 bases between the two germline ends. CDR3 length: 13 residues. Looked up from germline, CDR1 is MNHEY and CDR2 is SVGEGT. CDR3 sequence (DNA): TGTGCCAGCAGTCCCCTGGGTCCCTACGAGCAGTACTTC. Translated: CASSPLGPYEQYF.

Comments on this clonotype: A read error is possible here, since a much larger clone lies one base away. This chain joins TRBV6-2 or TRBV6-3 and TRBJ2-7, with D maybe TRBD1 (6 bases). Germline CDR1 reads MNHEY; CDR2 reads SVGEGT. The CDR3 is made up of 16 amino acids. V lost 4 bases to trimming and J lost 3 bases, with 19 bases between them. CDR3: CASSLPYRDPDYEQYF. The CDR3 nucleotides are TGTGCCAGCAGTTTGCCCTACAGGGACCCCGACTACGAGCAGTACTTC.

The sample holds many counts of this clonotype. The chain carries TRBV28 and TRBJ2-7; no clear D gene. The CDR3 totals 13 residues. Trimming pared 5 bases from V and 5 bases from J, leaving 13 bases between. The germline CDR1 and CDR2 sequences are MDHEN and SYDVKM. The chain's CDR3 is CASSAPVGDEQYF. CDR3 sequence (DNA): TGTGCCAGCAGTGCCCCGGTTGGCGACGAGCAGTACTTC.

This clonotype was seen at least ten times. The chain carries TRBV12-3 or TRBV12-4 and TRBJ2-7, with TRBD2 matching over 8 bases. V shed 5 bases and J 6 bases; nucleotides not matched to a gene: 12. This CDR3 comprises 15 residues. CDR3 DNA: TGTGCCAGCAGTCTATCCGGGACTAGTTCTCGCGAGCAGTACTTC. Translated: CASSLSGTSSREQYF.